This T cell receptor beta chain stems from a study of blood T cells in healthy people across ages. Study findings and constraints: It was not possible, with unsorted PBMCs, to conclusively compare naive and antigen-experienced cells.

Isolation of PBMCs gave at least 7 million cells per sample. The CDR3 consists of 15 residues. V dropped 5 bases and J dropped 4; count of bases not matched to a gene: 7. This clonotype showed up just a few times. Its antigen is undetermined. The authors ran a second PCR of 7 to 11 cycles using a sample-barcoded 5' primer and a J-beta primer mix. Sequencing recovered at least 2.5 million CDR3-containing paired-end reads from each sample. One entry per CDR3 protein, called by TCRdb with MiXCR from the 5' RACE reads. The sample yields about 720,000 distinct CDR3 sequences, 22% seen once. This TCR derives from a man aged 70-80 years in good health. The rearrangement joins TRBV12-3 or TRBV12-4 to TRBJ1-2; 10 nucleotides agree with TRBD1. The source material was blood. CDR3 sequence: CASSTRGTGVYGYTF. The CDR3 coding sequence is TGTGCCAGCAGTACCAGAGGGACAGGGGTCTATGGCTACACCTTC.